This TCR beta chain appears in the sequencing data of a study of shared clonotypes between healthy human individuals. Whole-study results and caveats: Shared clonotypes across all four donors exceeded non-shared ones in generation probability. It was observed that approximately 5% of naive CD4 clonotypes were shared across several donors.

The authors divided CD4+ cells into CD45RA+ naive and CD45RA-negative memory subsets. This clone appeared once. Antigen: not known. The CDR3 covers 14 residues. Trimming removed 4 bases from V and 4 bases from J, with 8 bases in between. The germline V gene encodes CDR1 MNHEY and CDR2 SVGAGI. Several immunoSEQ plates held equal portions of the genomic DNA taken from each subset. Profiled with immunoSEQ multiplex PCR; TCRdb holds only in-frame clones, not every one. The sample shows some 1 million clones, 70% to 80% of them seen only once. The TCR comes from a man aged 18 to 35 in good health. The source material was memory CD4+ T cells sorted from blood. Subset in this sample: CD45RA-negative fraction. The V and J genes are TRBV6-5 and TRBJ1-6, with unresolved D. This CDR3 is CASSWTDYNSPLHF. The CDR3 DNA sequence: TGTGCCAGCAGTTGGACGGATTATAATTCACCCCTCCACTTT.